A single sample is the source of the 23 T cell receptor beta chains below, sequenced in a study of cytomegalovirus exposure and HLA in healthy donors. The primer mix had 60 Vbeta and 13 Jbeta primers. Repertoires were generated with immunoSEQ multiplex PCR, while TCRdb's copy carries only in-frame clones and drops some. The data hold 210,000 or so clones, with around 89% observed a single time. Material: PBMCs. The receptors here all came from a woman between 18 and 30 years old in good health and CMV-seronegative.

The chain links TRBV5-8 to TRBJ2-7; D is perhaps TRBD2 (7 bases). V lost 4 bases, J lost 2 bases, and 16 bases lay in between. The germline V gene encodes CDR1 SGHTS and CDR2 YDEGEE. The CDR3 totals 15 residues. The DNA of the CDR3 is TGTGCCAGCAGCCTCCGGGGGGCACTTACCTACGAGCAGTACTTC. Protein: CASSLRGALTYEQYF.

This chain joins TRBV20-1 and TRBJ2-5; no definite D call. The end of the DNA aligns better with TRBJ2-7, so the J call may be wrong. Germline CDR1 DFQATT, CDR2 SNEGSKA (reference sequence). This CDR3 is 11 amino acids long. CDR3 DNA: TGCAGTGCTAGACAGGCCTACGAGCAGTACTTC. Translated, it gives CSARQAYEQYF.

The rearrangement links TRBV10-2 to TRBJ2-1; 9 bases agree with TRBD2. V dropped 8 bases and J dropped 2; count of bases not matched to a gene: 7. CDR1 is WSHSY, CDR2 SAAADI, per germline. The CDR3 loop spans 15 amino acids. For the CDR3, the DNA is TGCGCCAGCTCGACCGGGACTAGCCCCTACAATGAGCAGTTCTTC. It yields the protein CASSTGTSPYNEQFF.

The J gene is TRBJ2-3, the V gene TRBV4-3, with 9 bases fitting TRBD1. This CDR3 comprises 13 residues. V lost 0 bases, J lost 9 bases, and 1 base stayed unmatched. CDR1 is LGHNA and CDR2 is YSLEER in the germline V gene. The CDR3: CASSQDGTGTQYF. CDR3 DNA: TGCGCCAGCAGCCAAGACGGGACAGGGACGCAGTATTTT.

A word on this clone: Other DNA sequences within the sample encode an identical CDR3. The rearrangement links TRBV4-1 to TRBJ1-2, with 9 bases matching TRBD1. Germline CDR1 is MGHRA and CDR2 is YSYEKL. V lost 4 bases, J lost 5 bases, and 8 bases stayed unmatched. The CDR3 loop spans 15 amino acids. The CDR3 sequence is CASSPRTGDNYGYTF. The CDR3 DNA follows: TGCGCCAGCAGCCCCCGGACAGGGGACAATTATGGCTACACCTTC.

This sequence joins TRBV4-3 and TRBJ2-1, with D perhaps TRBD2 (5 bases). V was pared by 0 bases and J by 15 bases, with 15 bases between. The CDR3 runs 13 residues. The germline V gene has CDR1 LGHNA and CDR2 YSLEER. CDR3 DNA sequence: TGCGCCAGCAGCCAAGATATGGCGGGTGAACCGTTCTTC. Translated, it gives CASSQDMAGEPFF.

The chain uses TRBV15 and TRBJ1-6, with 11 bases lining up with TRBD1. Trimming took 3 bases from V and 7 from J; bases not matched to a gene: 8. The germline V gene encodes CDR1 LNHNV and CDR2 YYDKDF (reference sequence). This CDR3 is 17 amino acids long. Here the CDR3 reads CATSSDRTGGFNSPLHF. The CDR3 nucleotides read TGTGCCACCAGCAGTGACAGGACAGGGGGCTTCAATTCACCCCTCCACTTT.

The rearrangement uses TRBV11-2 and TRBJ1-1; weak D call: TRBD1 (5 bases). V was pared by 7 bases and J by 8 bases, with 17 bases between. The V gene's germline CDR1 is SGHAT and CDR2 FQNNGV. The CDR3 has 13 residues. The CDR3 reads CASTTSTAIEAFF. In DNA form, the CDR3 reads TGTGCCAGCACTACGTCGACAGCTATCGAAGCTTTCTTT.

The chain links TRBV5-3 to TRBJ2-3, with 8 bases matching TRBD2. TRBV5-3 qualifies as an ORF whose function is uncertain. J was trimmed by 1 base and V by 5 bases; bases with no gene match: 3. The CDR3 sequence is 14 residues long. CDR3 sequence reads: CARRMTSGTDTQYF. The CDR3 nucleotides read TGTGCCAGAAGGATGACTAGCGGCACAGATACGCAGTATTTT.

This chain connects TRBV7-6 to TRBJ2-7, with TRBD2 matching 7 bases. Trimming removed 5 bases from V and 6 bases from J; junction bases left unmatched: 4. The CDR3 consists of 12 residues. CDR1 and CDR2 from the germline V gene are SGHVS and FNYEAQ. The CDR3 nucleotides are TGTGCCAGCAGCCATCCGGGGGGCGAGCAGTACTTC. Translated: CASSHPGGEQYF.

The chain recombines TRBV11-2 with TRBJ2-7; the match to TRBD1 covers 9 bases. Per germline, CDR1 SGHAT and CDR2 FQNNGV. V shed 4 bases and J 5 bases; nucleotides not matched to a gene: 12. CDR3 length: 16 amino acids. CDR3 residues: CASSYPRTGVINEQYF. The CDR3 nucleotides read TGTGCCAGCAGCTACCCTAGGACAGGGGTAATAAACGAGCAGTACTTC.

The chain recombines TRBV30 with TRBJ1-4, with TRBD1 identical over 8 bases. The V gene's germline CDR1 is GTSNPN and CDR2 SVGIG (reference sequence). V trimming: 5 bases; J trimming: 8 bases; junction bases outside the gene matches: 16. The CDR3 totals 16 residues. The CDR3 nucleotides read TGTGCCTGGGATGACGCTCCCGGGACAGGCCAGGAAAAACTGTTTTTT. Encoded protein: CAWDDAPGTGQEKLFF.

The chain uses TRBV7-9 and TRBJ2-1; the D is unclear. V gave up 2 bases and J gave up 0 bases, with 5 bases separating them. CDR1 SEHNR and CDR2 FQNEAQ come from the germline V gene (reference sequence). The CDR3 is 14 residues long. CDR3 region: CASSLSPSYNEQFF. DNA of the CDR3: TGTGCCAGCAGCTTATCTCCCTCCTACAATGAGCAGTTCTTC.

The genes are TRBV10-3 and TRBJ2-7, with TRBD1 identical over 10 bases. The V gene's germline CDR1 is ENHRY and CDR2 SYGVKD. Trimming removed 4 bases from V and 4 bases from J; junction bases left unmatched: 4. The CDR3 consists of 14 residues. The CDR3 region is CAISGTGGGYEQYF. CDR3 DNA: TGTGCCATCAGTGGGACAGGGGGGGGTTACGAGCAGTACTTC.

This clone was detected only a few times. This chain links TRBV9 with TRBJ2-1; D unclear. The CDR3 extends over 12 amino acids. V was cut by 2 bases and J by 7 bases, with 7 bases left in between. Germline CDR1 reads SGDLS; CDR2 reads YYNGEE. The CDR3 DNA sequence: TGTGCCAGCAGCGTCCCCCTGAATGAGCAGTTCTTC. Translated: CASSVPLNEQFF.

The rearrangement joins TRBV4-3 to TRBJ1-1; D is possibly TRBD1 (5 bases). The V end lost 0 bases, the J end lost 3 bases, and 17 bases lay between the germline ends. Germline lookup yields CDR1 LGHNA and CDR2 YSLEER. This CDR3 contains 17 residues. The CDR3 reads CASSQEASAGRDTEAFF. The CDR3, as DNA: TGCGCCAGCAGCCAAGAAGCTTCAGCAGGGAGGGACACTGAAGCTTTCTTT.

In nucleotides, the CDR3 is TGTGCCAGCAGCCAAGATGACAGGGCGACAGATACGCAGTATTTT. Translated: CASSQDDRATDTQYF. The rearrangement joins TRBV4-2 to TRBJ2-3; 7 bases fit TRBD1. Germline lookup yields CDR1 LGHNA and CDR2 YNFKEQ. After removal of 0 bases from V and 3 bases from J, the junction contained 3 bases not matched to a gene. The CDR3 sequence is 15 residues long.

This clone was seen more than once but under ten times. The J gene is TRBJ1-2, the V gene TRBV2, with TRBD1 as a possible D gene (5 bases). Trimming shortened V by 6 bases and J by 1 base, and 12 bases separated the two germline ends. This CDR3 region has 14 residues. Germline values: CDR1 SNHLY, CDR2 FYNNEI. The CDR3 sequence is CASRTQTVNYGYTF. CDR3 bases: TGTGCCAGCAGGACCCAGACAGTTAACTATGGCTACACCTTC.

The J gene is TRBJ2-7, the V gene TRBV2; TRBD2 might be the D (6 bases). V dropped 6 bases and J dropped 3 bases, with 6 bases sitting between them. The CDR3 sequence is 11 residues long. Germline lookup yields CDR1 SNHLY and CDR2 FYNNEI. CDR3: CASRGLYEQYF. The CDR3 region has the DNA TGTGCCAGCAGGGGACTCTACGAGCAGTACTTC.

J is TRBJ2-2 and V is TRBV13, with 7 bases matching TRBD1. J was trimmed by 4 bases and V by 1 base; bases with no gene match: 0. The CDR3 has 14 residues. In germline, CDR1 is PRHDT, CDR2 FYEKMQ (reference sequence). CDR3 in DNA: TGTGCCAGCAGCTTAGAGGGGGCCACCGGGGAGCTGTTTTTT. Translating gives CASSLEGATGELFF.

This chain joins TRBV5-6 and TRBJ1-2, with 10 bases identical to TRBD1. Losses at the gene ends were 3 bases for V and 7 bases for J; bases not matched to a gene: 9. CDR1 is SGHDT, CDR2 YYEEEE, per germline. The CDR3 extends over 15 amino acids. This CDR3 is CASSSIERQGAGYTF. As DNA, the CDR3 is TGTGCCAGCAGCTCAATCGAACGACAGGGGGCTGGCTACACCTTC.

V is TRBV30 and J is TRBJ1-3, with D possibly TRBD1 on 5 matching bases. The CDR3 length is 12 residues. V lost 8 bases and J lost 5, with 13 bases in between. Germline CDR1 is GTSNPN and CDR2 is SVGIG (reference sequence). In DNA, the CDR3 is TGTGCCACCGGGGGGGACCGAAACACCATATATTTT. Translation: CATGGDRNTIYF.

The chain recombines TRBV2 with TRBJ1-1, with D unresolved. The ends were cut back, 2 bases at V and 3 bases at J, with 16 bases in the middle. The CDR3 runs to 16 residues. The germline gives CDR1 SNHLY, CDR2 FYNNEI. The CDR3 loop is CASSEMMAVPYTEAFF. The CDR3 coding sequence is TGTGCCAGCAGTGAAATGATGGCGGTGCCGTACACTGAAGCTTTCTTT.